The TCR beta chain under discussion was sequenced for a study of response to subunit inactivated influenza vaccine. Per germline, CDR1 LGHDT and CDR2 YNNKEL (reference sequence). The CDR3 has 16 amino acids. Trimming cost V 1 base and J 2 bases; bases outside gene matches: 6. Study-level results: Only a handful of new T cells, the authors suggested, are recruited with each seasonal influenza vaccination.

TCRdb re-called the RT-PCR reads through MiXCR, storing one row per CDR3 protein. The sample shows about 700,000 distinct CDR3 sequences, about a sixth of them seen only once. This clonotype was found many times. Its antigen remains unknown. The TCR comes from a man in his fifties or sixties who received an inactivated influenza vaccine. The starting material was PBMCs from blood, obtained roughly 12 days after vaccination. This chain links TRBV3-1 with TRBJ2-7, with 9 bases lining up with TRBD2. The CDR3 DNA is TGTGCCAGCAGCCAAGGAAGCGGGGGGACCCCCTACGAGCAGTACTTC. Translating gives CASSQGSGGTPYEQYF.